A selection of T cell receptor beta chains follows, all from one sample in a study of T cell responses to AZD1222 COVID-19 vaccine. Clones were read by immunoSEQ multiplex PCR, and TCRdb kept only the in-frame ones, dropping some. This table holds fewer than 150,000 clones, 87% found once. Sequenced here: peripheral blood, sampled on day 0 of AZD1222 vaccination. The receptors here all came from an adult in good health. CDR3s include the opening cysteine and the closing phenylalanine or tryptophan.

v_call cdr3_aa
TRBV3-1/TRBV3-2 CASSLQGGYGYTF
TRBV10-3 CAISERLAGGGEQYF
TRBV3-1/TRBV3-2 CASSQGDREGFAKNIQYF
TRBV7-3 CASSLGVREGSPLHF
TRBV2 CASSEAVGVGTQYF
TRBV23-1 CASSQSKALRCYTF
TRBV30 CAWSVGGTSTDTQYF
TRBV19 CASSITGELGYEQYF
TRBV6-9 CASSYGGTDPEQYF
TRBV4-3 CASSQDFGGLTEAFF
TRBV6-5 CASSYQARVGEAFF
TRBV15 CATSSGDRDTDTQYF
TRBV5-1 CASSPTGNGQPQHF
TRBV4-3 CASSQAGGEDTQYF
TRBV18 CASSPLVGEKLFF
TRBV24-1 CATSDPGLAGDTQYF
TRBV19 CASSINYGTDTEAFF
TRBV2 CASRDSSVNTGELFF
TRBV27 CASKGQSSNYGYTF
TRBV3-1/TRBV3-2 CASSQVHSGTGELFF
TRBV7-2 CASSSPGLAGGQETQYF
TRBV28 CASSFRSRDEQYF
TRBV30 CAWSVPPTSGRGELFF
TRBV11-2 CASSLWTSSAYEQYF
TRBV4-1 CASSQGQGGSYEQYF
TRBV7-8 CASSLTISPGELFF
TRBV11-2 CASSPRRGQGGSEQYF
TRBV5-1 CASSLLTGEETQYF
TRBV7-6 CASSLADSSGGLPYEQYF